This TCR beta chain was sequenced for a study of CD8 T cells in Susac syndrome. V lost 10 bases to trimming and J lost 6 bases; unmatched junction nucleotides: 29. The CDR3 is 20 amino acids. Per the germline V gene, CDR1 is LGHDT and CDR2 is YNNKEL (reference sequence). CD8+ and CD4+ T cells from blood underwent TCR beta sequencing. Both CD4+ and CD8+ T cells were negatively isolated, and TEMRA cells underwent FACS enrichment. An amount of RNA that ranged from about 0.45 to 1 ug was reverse transcribed with random hexamers. immunoSEQ multiplex PCR amplified TCR beta CDR3 across 54 Vbeta, 13 Jbeta. In TCRdb, the immunoSEQ multiplex PCR reads were re-called with MiXCR into one record per CDR3 protein. This table has about 130,000 distinct CDR3 sequences, under 95% appearing once.

The V gene is TRBV3-1, the J gene TRBJ2-3; the match to TRBD2 covers 9 bases. The sequence derives from a human donor with multiple sclerosis. The sequenced sample consisted of CD8+ T cells from PBMCs. CDR3 sequence reads: CATLGLREKASGALSDTQYF. In nucleotides, the CDR3 is TGTGCCACCCTCGGACTACGGGAGAAGGCTAGCGGGGCCCTCAGCGATACGCAGTATTTT.